These 26 T cell receptor beta chains came from one sample sequenced in a study of T cell responses to AZD1222 COVID-19 vaccine. TCRdb keeps only in-frame clones here, not all; method: immunoSEQ multiplex PCR. The sample records 150,000 or so clones, around 86% being singletons. The source material was peripheral blood, sampled on day 0 of AZD1222 vaccination. These receptors originate from an adult in good health.

This chain joins TRBV2 and TRBJ1-1; a possible D gene is TRBD1 (5 bases). V was pared by 6 bases and J by 0 bases, with 11 bases between. Looked up from germline, CDR1 is SNHLY and CDR2 is FYNNEI. CDR3 length: 14 residues. The CDR3 nucleotides are TGTGCCAGCAGGGTGCAGGGCCTGAACACTGAAGCTTTCTTT. Encoded protein: CASRVQGLNTEAFF.

The gene calls are TRBV11-2 and TRBJ1-3; tentative D call: TRBD1 (5 bases). CDR3 length equals 16 residues. Germline V gene lookup returns CDR1 SGHAT and CDR2 FQNNGV. Trimming removed 4 bases from V and 0 bases from J, with 13 bases in between. The CDR3 loop reads CASSSKGLISGNTIYF. The DNA of the CDR3 is TGTGCCAGCAGCTCCAAGGGGCTGATCTCTGGAAACACCATATATTTT.

The gene calls are TRBV6-5 and TRBJ1-6, with D perhaps matching TRBD1 (6 bases). Trimming took 5 bases from V and 8 from J, leaving 13 bases between them. In germline, CDR1 is MNHEY, CDR2 SVGAGI. The CDR3 loop spans 14 amino acids. The CDR3 protein is CASSKMDRDSPLHF. CDR3 sequence (DNA): TGTGCCAGCAGTAAGATGGACAGAGATTCACCCCTCCACTTT.

The V gene is TRBV6-4, the J gene TRBJ2-3; possibly TRBD1 for D (5 bases). Germline CDR1 MRHNA, CDR2 SNTAGT. The V and J ends lost 4 bases and 3 bases respectively, with 11 bases between them. The CDR3 totals 14 residues. The CDR3 protein is CASSATGSTDTQYF. In DNA, the CDR3 is TGTGCCAGCAGTGCTACAGGATCAACAGATACGCAGTATTTT.

The rearrangement uses TRBV7-3 and TRBJ1-1, with D tentatively TRBD1 (5 bases). The V and J ends lost 5 bases and 1 base respectively, with 11 bases between them. The CDR3 sequence is 14 residues long. The V gene's germline CDR1 is SGHTA and CDR2 FQGTGA. CDR3: CASSQTRGNTEAFF. For the CDR3, the DNA is TGTGCCAGCAGCCAGACAAGGGGGAACACTGAAGCTTTCTTT.

This clone was picked up one time. The V and J genes are TRBV5-1 and TRBJ2-5, with 14 bases fitting TRBD2. CDR1 is SGHRS, CDR2 YFSETQ, per germline. J lost 5 bases, V lost 0 bases, and 6 bases had no gene match. This CDR3 contains 17 residues. In DNA form, the CDR3 reads TGCGCCAGCAGCTTGGGCGCGACTAGCGGGGGGGCGGAGACCCAGTACTTC. Amino acids: CASSLGATSGGAETQYF.

V gene TRBV24-1 combines with J gene TRBJ2-2, with TRBD1 matching over 9 bases. Germline loops: CDR1 KGHDR, CDR2 SFDVKD. The trim removed 4 bases at V and 5 bases at J, leaving 7 bases unmatched. The CDR3 extends over 16 amino acids. CDR3 protein: CATSDTPGQGTGELFF. In DNA, the CDR3 is TGTGCCACCAGTGACACACCGGGACAGGGAACCGGGGAGCTGTTTTTT.

This chain connects TRBV5-1 to TRBJ1-4; 7 bases are a match to TRBD1. CDR3 length equals 15 residues. CDR1 and CDR2 from the germline V gene are SGHRS and YFSETQ. V lost 4 bases to trimming and J lost 5 bases; unmatched junction nucleotides: 8. CDR3 in amino acids: CASSTQGGSNEKLFF. CDR3 bases: TGCGCCAGCAGCACTCAGGGGGGTTCAAATGAAAAACTGTTTTTT.

This clone was seen only once. The CDR3 DNA follows: TGTGCCAGCAGTAGACAGTTGAATGAGCAGTTCTTC. Translating gives CASSRQLNEQFF. This rearrangement joins TRBV12-3 or TRBV12-4 to TRBJ2-1, with a tentative D call TRBD1 (5 bases). The CDR3 has 12 amino acids. V dropped 5 bases and J dropped 7 bases, with 9 bases sitting between them.

V and J are TRBV9 and TRBJ1-4; D ambiguous. CDR1 and CDR2 from the germline V gene are SGDLS and YYNGEE. Trimming left V 5 bases short and J 4 bases short, with 9 bases between. The CDR3 is 13 amino acids. The CDR3 is CASRGKSNEKLFF. Written as DNA, the CDR3 is TGTGCCAGCAGGGGGAAGAGTAATGAAAAACTGTTTTTT.

This clone was observed a single time. V is TRBV27 and J is TRBJ1-2; maybe TRBD1 (5 bases). This CDR3 region has 13 residues. Trimming shortened V by 3 bases and J by 8 bases, and 13 bases separated the two germline ends. Germline V gene lookup returns CDR1 MNHEY and CDR2 SMNVEV (reference sequence). The CDR3 bases are TGTGCCAGCAGTTTCCTAGGGGTAGGGGGCTACACCTTC. Its protein is CASSFLGVGGYTF.

The rearrangement uses TRBV19 and TRBJ2-1, with 7 positions matching TRBD2. The ends lost 0 bases at V and 5 bases at J; junction bases unmatched: 1. The CDR3 loop spans 14 amino acids. Per the germline V gene, CDR1 is LNHDA and CDR2 is SQIVND (reference sequence). The DNA of the CDR3 is TGTGCCAGTAGTATAGAGCGGGGGAACAATGAGCAGTTCTTC. Amino acids: CASSIERGNNEQFF.

This sequence joins TRBV5-1 and TRBJ2-3; D is unclear. Germline V CDR1 and CDR2: SGHRS, YFSETQ. V gave up 1 base and J gave up 3 bases, with 6 bases separating them. This CDR3 spans 13 amino acids. The CDR3: CASSLMRTDTQYF. The CDR3 region has the DNA TGCGCCAGCAGCTTGATGCGGACAGATACGCAGTATTTT.

The chain carries TRBV2 and TRBJ2-1; D is tentatively TRBD1 or TRBD2 (5 bases each). V lost 6 bases, J lost 8 bases, and 8 bases lay in between. Per germline, CDR1 SNHLY and CDR2 FYNNEI. The CDR3 runs to 11 residues. CDR3 amino acids: CASRGVDEQFF. The CDR3 DNA is TGTGCCAGCAGGGGGGTTGATGAGCAGTTCTTC.

The rearrangement joins TRBV6-2 or TRBV6-3 to TRBJ2-7; either TRBD1 or TRBD2 may fit D (5 bases each). Per the germline V gene, CDR1 is MNHEY and CDR2 is SVGEGT. The CDR3 runs 14 residues. V lost 3 bases to trimming and J lost 2 bases, with 11 bases between them. The CDR3 nucleotides read TGTGCCAGCAGTTATTGGGGCGGGCCCTACGAGCAGTACTTC. Amino acids: CASSYWGGPYEQYF.

The chain is built from TRBV11-3 and TRBJ2-5; 7 nucleotides match TRBD1. V lost 5 bases to trimming and J lost 5 bases; unmatched junction nucleotides: 8. CDR3 size: 14 residues. The V gene's germline CDR1 is SGHNT and CDR2 YENEEA. Written as DNA, the CDR3 is TGTGCCAGCAGCCCCGGACAGGCTGTCGAGACCCAGTACTTC. Residues: CASSPGQAVETQYF. Based on the CDR3 plus reference TRBV11-3 and TRBJ2-5, the full variable domain is EAGVVQSPRYKIIEKKQPVAFWCNPISGHNTLYWYLQNLGQGPELLIRYENEEAVDDSQLPKDRFSAERLKGVDSTLKIQPAELGDSAVYLCASSPGQAVETQYFGPGTRLLVL.

The chain links TRBV6-5 to TRBJ1-5; 8 nucleotides align to TRBD1. This CDR3 comprises 15 residues. Unmatched junction bases numbered 11, after V lost 6 bases and J lost 7 bases. Germline V lookup: CDR1 MNHEY, CDR2 SVGAGI. CDR3 sequence: CASRVIDRGGQPQHF. DNA of the CDR3: TGTGCCAGCAGAGTTATCGACAGGGGTGGGCAGCCCCAGCATTTT.

V is TRBV30 and J is TRBJ1-2, with 8 bases fitting TRBD1. The germline CDR1 and CDR2 sequences are GTSNPN and SVGIG (reference sequence). This CDR3 is 15 amino acids long. V lost 3 bases to trimming and J lost 7 bases; unmatched junction nucleotides: 13. The CDR3 region is CAWREAGRGPGGYTF. CDR3 in DNA: TGTGCCTGGAGGGAGGCGGGCAGGGGGCCTGGTGGCTACACCTTC.

Only one count was recorded for this clone. The chain employs TRBV3-1 (or the pseudogene TRBV3-2) and TRBJ2-1; D may be TRBD2 (6 bases). Per germline, CDR1 LGHDT and CDR2 YNNKEL (reference sequence). Trimming left V 4 bases short and J 0 bases short, with 16 bases between. This CDR3 is built from 17 residues. For the CDR3, the DNA is TGTGCCAGCAGCCGGATTTCTCACGGGAGCTCCTACAATGAGCAGTTCTTC. Translated, it gives CASSRISHGSSYNEQFF.

J is TRBJ1-2 and V is TRBV27; D possibly corresponds to TRBD1 (5 bases). The CDR3 spans 15 residues. Trimming stripped 8 bases from V and 3 bases from J, with 19 bases between. CDR1 and CDR2 from the germline V gene are MNHEY and SMNVEV (reference sequence). The CDR3 sequence is CASAASGTFYYGYTF. For the CDR3, the DNA is TGTGCCAGCGCCGCCTCCGGGACTTTCTACTATGGCTACACCTTC.

The CDR3: CATTQGIGNTIYF. In DNA, the CDR3 is TGTGCCACCACGCAGGGTATTGGAAACACCATATATTTT. The chain links TRBV13 to TRBJ1-3, with D perhaps TRBD1 (5 bases). Germline CDR1 is PRHDT and CDR2 is FYEKMQ (reference sequence). The ends were cut back, 10 bases at V and 3 bases at J, with 13 bases in the middle. This CDR3 is built from 13 residues. Full variable domain (remainder filled in from reference TRBV13 and TRBJ1-3): AAGVIQSPRHLIKEKRETATLKCYPIPRHDTVYWYQQGPGQDPQFLISFYEKMQSDKGSIPDRFSAQQFSDYHSELNMSSLELGDSALYFCATTQGIGNTIYFGEGSWLTVV.

The chain combines TRBV11-3 with TRBJ2-1; the D is unclear. Trimming cost V 1 base and J 7 bases, with 5 bases left between them. The CDR3 runs to 12 residues. Germline V lookup: CDR1 SGHNT, CDR2 YENEEA. The CDR3 DNA is TGTGCCAGCAGCTTAGGCCTAAATGAGCAGTTCTTC. It encodes CASSLGLNEQFF.

V and J are TRBV7-9 and TRBJ1-5, with no clear D. The CDR3 spans 12 residues. Trimming took off 4 bases at V and 4 bases at J, with 5 bases between the two ends. The V gene's germline CDR1 is SEHNR and CDR2 FQNEAQ (reference sequence). The CDR3, as DNA: TGTGCCAGCAGCTATACAAATCAGCCCCAGCATTTT. As protein: CASSYTNQPQHF.

The V call is TRBV12-3 or TRBV12-4, the J call TRBJ1-5; TRBD1 aligns across 10 bases. The CDR3 is made up of 13 amino acids. The J segment lost 6 bases and the V segment lost 5 bases, leaving 1 base of the junction unmatched. DNA for the CDR3: TGTGCCAGCAGTGGGACAGGGGCTCAGCCCCAGCATTTT. Encoded protein: CASSGTGAQPQHF.

A note on this clone: Other DNA variants within this sample encode the same CDR3. The chain combines TRBV3-1 (or the pseudogene TRBV3-2) with TRBJ1-2, with TRBD1 matching over 9 bases. CDR3 length equals 16 residues. With 1 base clipped from V and 5 bases from J, the junction kept 8 bases outside the gene matches. Germline V CDR1 and CDR2: LGHDT, YNNKEL (reference sequence). The CDR3 sequence is CASSQVGTGRGYGYTF. As DNA, the CDR3 is TGTGCCAGCAGCCAAGTTGGGACAGGGAGGGGGTATGGCTACACCTTC.

In nucleotides, the CDR3 is TGTGCCAGCAGTTACGAGCCAGGTTACTATGGCTACACCTTC. It is translated as CASSYEPGYYGYTF. This chain uses TRBV6-2 or TRBV6-3 with TRBJ1-2; D unclear. This CDR3 region has 14 residues. CDR1 is MNHEY and CDR2 is SVGEGT in the germline V gene. Trimming took 2 bases from V and 3 from J, leaving 10 bases between them.